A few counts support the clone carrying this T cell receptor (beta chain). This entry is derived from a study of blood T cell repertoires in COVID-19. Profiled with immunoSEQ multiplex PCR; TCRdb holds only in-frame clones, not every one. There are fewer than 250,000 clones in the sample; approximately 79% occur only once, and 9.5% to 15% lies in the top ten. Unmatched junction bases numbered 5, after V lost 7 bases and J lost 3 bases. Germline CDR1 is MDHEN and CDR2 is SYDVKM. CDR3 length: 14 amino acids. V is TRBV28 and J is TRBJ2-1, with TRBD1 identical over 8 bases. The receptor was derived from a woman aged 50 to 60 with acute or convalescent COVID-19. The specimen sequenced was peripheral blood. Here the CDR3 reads CASIIGQGYNEQFF. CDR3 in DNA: TGTGCCAGCATCATAGGACAGGGCTACAATGAGCAGTTCTTC.